This TCR beta chain was identified during a study of cytomegalovirus exposure and HLA in healthy donors. In this sample, this clone turned up once. Its antigen remains unknown. This CDR3 comprises 18 residues. Germline V gives CDR1 MGHRA, CDR2 YSYEKL. V lost 0 bases to trimming and J lost 4 bases, with 22 bases between them. Broader study findings: Many donors carried some public TCRs, although rarity characterized most TCR sequences. Immune exposure information comprised only CMV serostatus. A missense DCLRE1C variant was associated with V- and J-gene trimming of TCR beta chains in a later analysis, and an independent cohort replicated the association. In an earlier analysis, about 90% or about 30%: the productive usage of most TCR beta V segments.

A multiplex PCR was run with 60 Vbeta primers and 13 Jbeta primers. The protocol was immunoSEQ multiplex PCR, while the TCRdb copy is restricted to in-frame clones and leaves out a portion. The sample has 200,000 or so clones, about 81% seen once; the top ten hold around 2.2%. V usage is TRBV4-1 and J usage is TRBJ2-7, with D possibly matching TRBD2 (5 bases). The sequencing input was PBMCs. The sequence was obtained from a woman aged 18-29 years in good health and CMV-seropositive. CDR3 in DNA: TGCGCCAGCAGCCAAGATTGGCGTGGGGAGAATAGATTTTACGAGCAGTACTTC. Its protein product is CASSQDWRGENRFYEQYF.